Sequencing of this T cell receptor (beta chain) was carried out in a study of shared T cell receptors in the human thymus. Produced via immunoSEQ multiplex PCR; TCRdb's table is partial and in-frame only. The table records more than 550,000 clones, 80% to 90% of them present only once. The V gene's germline CDR1 is SQVTM and CDR2 ANQGSEA. CDR3 length: 13 amino acids. The V end was cut by 6 bases, the J end by 2 bases, with 14 bases between. This sample also belongs to another study, concerning human thymus T cells. That paper notes: Resected material from corrective heart surgery provided the thymus tissue analysed. Within thymic and blood repertoires, V and J gene usage appeared to be biased.

This chain joins TRBV29-1 and TRBJ2-7; tentatively, D is TRBD1 (6 bases). The clonotype originates from a girl under three years old with a congenital heart defect. The sequencing sample was made of thymocytes. DNA for the CDR3: TGCAGCGTGCTGACAGGTAATACCTACGAGCAGTACTTC. Protein product: CSVLTGNTYEQYF.